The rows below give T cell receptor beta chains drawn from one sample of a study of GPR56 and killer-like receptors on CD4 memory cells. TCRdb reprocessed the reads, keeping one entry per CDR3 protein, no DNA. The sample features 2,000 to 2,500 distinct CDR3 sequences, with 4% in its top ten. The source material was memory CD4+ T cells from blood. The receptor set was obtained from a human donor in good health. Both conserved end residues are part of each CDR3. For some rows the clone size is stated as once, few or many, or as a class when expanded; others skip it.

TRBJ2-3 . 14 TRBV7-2 CASSLGGAPQTQYF
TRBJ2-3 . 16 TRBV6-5 CASSRQGMLGTDTQYF
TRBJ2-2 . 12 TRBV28 CASSLNTGELFF
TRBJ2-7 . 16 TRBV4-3 CASSQGYREYGYEQYF
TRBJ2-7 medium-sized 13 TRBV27 CASSREFRHEQYF
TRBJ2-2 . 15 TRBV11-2 CASSLTRQGAGELFF
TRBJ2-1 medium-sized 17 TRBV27 CASSFSLPGGKYNEQFF
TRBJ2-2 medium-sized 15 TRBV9 CASSVVGGGTGELFF
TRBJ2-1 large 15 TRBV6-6 CASSYGQGKGNEQFF
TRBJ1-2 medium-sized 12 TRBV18 CASSLSREGYTF
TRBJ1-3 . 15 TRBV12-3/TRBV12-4 CASRTGGAVGNTIYF
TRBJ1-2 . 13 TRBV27 CASGTTTDYGYTF
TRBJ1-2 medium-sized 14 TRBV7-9 CASSPSTFLLGYTF
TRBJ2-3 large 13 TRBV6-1 CASSPDRADTQYF
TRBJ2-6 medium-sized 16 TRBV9 CASSVAPHPGANVLTF
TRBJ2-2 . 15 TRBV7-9 CASSLGQGNTGELFF
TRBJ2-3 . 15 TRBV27 CASSFSTSGSKLQYF
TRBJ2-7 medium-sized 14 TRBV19 CASSTLVGAYEQYF
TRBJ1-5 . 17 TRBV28 CASSLHPTGGKHQPQHF
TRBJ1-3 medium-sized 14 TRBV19 CASRDRDSGNTIYF
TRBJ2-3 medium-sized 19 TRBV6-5 CASSFSGSHLTLATDTQYF
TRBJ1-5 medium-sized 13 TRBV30 CAWSVRGNQPQHF
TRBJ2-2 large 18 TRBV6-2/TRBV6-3 CASLLAGVTVEGTGELFF
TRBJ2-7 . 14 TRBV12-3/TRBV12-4 CASSPIRGPLEQYF
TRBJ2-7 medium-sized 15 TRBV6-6 CASSPTPKGSYEQYF
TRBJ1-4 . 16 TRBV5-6 CASSFLGISTNEKLFF
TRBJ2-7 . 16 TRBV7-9 CASSLVGLGLTYEQYF
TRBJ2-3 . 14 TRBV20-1 CSARVGNGADTQYF
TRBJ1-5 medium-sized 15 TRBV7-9 CASSLGGYSNQPQHF
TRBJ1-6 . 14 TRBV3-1 CASSLGQRGVNLHF
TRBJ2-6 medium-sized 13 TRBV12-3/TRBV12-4 CASSLSGANVLTF
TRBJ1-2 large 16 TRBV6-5 CASQSADRTLNYGYTF
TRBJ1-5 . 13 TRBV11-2 CASSLTGVQPQHF
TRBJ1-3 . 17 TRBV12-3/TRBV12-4 CASSPGSRRSSGNTIYF
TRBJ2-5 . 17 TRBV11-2 CASSLGGTQGMRETQYF
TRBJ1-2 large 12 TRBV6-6 CASTADGYGYTF
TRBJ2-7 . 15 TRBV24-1 CATSDSKTSSGEQYF
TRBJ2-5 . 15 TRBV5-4 CASSLYRGAAETQYF
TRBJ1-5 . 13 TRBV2 CASSSYSNQPQHF
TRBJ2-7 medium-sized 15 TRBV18 CASSPSEGSLYEQYF
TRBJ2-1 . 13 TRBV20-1 CSARTDSPNKQFF
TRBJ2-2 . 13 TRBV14 CASSYSNTGELFF
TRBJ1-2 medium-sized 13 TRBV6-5 CASSYLSTQVGTF
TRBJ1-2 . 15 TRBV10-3 CAISESASGDYGYTF
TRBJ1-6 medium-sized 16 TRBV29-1 CSVKNRGTKRASPLHF